Sequencing of this TCR beta chain was carried out in a study of blood T cell repertoires in COVID-19. Assay used: immunoSEQ multiplex PCR; TCRdb lists only in-frame clones, some missing. Counted here are about 170,000 clones, roughly 80% occurring once; the ten biggest clones make up roughly 8.1%. CDR1 MNHEY and CDR2 SVGAGI come from the germline V gene. V dropped 2 bases and J dropped 4 bases, with 11 bases sitting between them. The CDR3 has 14 residues. The sequence was collected from a woman older than 75 with COVID-19, enrolled during active disease. The V call is TRBV6-5, the J call TRBJ1-1; perhaps TRBD1 as D (5 bases). The sample consisted of peripheral blood. The CDR3 DNA reads as TGTGCCAGCAGTTACGGGGCAGGGTTCACTGAAGCTTTCTTT. Translating it yields CASSYGAGFTEAFF.